One sample yielded the 13 T cell receptor beta chains listed below, sequenced in a study of blood T cells in healthy people across ages. Primers used in a second PCR of about 6 to 11 cycles were a sample-barcoded 5' primer and a J-beta primer mix. MiXCR, applied by TCRdb to the 5' RACE reads, yields one record per CDR3 protein. The repertoire consists of about 580,000 distinct CDR3 sequences, with roughly 43% occurring once and the leading ten covering around 24%. Material for sequencing was blood. The receptors stem from an elderly man in good health.

The chain employs TRBV7-9 and TRBJ2-5; D gene uncertain. V lost 4 bases, J lost 11 bases, and 26 bases lay in between. CDR1 and CDR2 from the germline V gene are SEHNR and FQNEAQ (reference sequence). The CDR3 is made up of 16 amino acids. The DNA of the CDR3 is TGTGCCAGCAGCTCCAGACCCCCCAAGGGTGGGAATGAGCAGTACTTC. This translates into CASSSRPPKGGNEQYF.

This clonotype occurred a few times. The chain joins TRBV29-1 to TRBJ1-2, with D maybe TRBD1 (5 bases). This CDR3 contains 11 residues. Germline V CDR1 and CDR2: SQVTM, ANQGSEA. The ends were cut back, 2 bases at V and 7 bases at J, with 8 bases in the middle. This chain's CDR3 is CSVESGAGYTF. The CDR3 DNA sequence: TGCAGCGTTGAAAGTGGGGCTGGCTACACCTTC.

The chain has TRBV7-3 and TRBJ2-1; D gene ambiguous. V lost 4 bases, J lost 8 bases, and 9 bases lay in between. The CDR3 has 12 amino acids. Germline lookup yields CDR1 SGHTA and CDR2 FQGTGA. CDR3 sequence (DNA): TGTGCCAGCAGCTCAGACCTGGATGAGCAGTTCTTC. Its translation: CASSSDLDEQFF.

The table lists this clonotype with a few counts. The V gene is TRBV10-3, the J gene TRBJ2-3; 8 bases align to TRBD1. The V segment lost 3 bases and the J segment 2 bases; nucleotides outside the gene matches: 10. Germline lookup yields CDR1 ENHRY and CDR2 SYGVKD. The CDR3 has 17 residues. CDR3 region: CAISEPPGQANTDTQYF. In DNA, the CDR3 is TGTGCCATCAGTGAACCACCGGGACAGGCGAACACAGATACGCAGTATTTT.

This chain links TRBV5-6 with TRBJ1-4, with 8 bases lining up with TRBD1. CDR1 and CDR2 from the germline V gene are SGHDT and YYEEEE. The CDR3 spans 17 residues. The junction had 15 bases not matched to a gene; V was cut back by 3 bases and J by 8 bases. CDR3 nucleotide sequence: TGTGCCAGCAGCTCCACAGGGGGTACCAGAACGGGGGAAAAACTGTTTTTT. Protein product: CASSSTGGTRTGEKLFF.

This clonotype occurred a few times. The chain uses TRBV7-2 and TRBJ1-2; D is unclear. The germline V gene has CDR1 SGHTA and CDR2 FQGNSA. There are 15 residues in the CDR3. V was clipped by 5 bases and J by 1 base, with 14 bases between them. The CDR3 sequence: CASSPQPVFNYGYTF. CDR3 DNA: TGTGCCAGCAGCCCCCAGCCGGTCTTTAACTATGGCTACACCTTC.

This clonotype was observed a few times. A much larger clone lies a single base off, so this may be a read error. V usage is TRBV6-5 and J usage is TRBJ2-5, with 8 bases that match TRBD1. CDR1 is MNHEY and CDR2 is SVGAGI in the germline V gene. The CDR3 length is 16 residues. After removal of 0 bases from V and 11 bases from J, the junction contained 14 bases not matched to a gene. CDR3 residues: CASSYSVGQGTNEQYF. Here the CDR3 DNA reads TGTGCCAGCAGTTACTCGGTCGGACAGGGAACCAATGAGCAGTACTTC.

This clonotype was found a few times. V and J are TRBV7-6 and TRBJ1-2; 8 nucleotides match TRBD1. This CDR3 is 14 amino acids long. With 5 bases clipped from V and 7 bases from J, the junction kept 9 bases outside the gene matches. CDR1 and CDR2 from the germline V gene are SGHVS and FNYEAQ. CDR3 loop: CASSMGQAAGGYTF. The CDR3 coding sequence is TGTGCCAGCAGCATGGGACAGGCCGCGGGTGGCTACACCTTC.

Many counts were recorded for this clonotype. The chain links TRBV6-5 to TRBJ1-5; 7 bases are shared with TRBD1. Germline CDR1 MNHEY, CDR2 SVGAGI. Losses at the gene ends were 7 bases for V and 10 bases for J; bases not matched to a gene: 16. The CDR3 has 15 amino acids. CDR3 sequence: CASKIYGTADTPQHF. CDR3 DNA: TGTGCCAGCAAAATTTACGGGACAGCCGATACACCCCAGCATTTT.

The chain links TRBV4-3 to TRBJ1-2; D uncertain. The length of the CDR3 is 15 residues. Trimming pared 0 bases from V and 0 bases from J, leaving 8 bases between. Germline V CDR1 and CDR2: LGHNA, YSLEER. This chain's CDR3 is CASSQEHSSNYGYTF. The CDR3 DNA reads TGCGCCAGCAGCCAAGAACACAGCTCTAACTATGGCTACACCTTC.

The rearrangement uses TRBV20-1 and TRBJ1-2; D gene uncertain. This CDR3 comprises 15 residues. Germline V lookup: CDR1 DFQATT, CDR2 SNEGSKA (reference sequence). The V end lost 3 bases, the J end lost 0 bases, and 14 bases lay between the germline ends. CDR3 bases: TGCAGTGCTAGCGCGGAGGGCTCCGCTAACTATGGCTACACCTTC. This translates into CSASAEGSANYGYTF.

The chain carries TRBV29-1 and TRBJ1-1; D possibly corresponds to TRBD1 (6 bases). CDR3 length: 14 residues. The germline V gene has CDR1 SQVTM and CDR2 ANQGSEA. The V end was cut by 4 bases, the J end by 1 base, with 13 bases between. CDR3 protein: CSVGGGLGNTEAFF. In DNA, the CDR3 is TGCAGCGTTGGAGGGGGGCTCGGGAACACTGAAGCTTTCTTT. Supplemented by reference TRBV29-1 and TRBJ1-1, the full variable domain reads SAVISQKPSRDICQRGTSLTIQCQVDSQVTMMFWYRQQPGQSLTLIATANQGSEATYESGFVIDKFPISRPNLTFSTLTVSNMSPEDSSIYLCSVGGGLGNTEAFFGQGTRLTVV.

V is TRBV30 and J is TRBJ2-5; D call uncertain. CDR1 GTSNPN and CDR2 SVGIG come from the germline V gene (reference sequence). The CDR3 has 13 residues. Trimming stripped 3 bases from V and 2 bases from J, with 10 bases between. This chain's CDR3 is CAWSGTSQETQYF. The CDR3, as DNA: TGTGCCTGGAGCGGCACAAGTCAAGAGACCCAGTACTTC. The full variable domain, its missing parts supplied by reference TRBV30 and TRBJ2-5, is SQTIHQWPATLVQPVGSPLSLECTVEGTSNPNLYWYRQAAGRGLQLLFYSVGIGQISSEVPQNLSASRPQDRQFILSSKKLLLSDSGFYLCAWSGTSQETQYFGPGTRLLVL.